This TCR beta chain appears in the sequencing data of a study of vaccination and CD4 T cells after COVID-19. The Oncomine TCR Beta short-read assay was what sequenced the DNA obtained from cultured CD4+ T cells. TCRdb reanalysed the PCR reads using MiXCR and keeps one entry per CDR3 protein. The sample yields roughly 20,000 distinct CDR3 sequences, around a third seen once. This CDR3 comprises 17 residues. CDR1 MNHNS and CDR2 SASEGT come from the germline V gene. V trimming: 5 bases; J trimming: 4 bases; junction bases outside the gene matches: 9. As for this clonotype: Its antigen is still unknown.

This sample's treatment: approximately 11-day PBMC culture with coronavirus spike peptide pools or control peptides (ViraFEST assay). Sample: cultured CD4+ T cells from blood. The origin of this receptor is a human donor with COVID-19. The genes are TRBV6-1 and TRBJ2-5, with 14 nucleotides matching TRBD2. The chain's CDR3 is CASSKRPGTSGGETQYF. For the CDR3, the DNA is TGTGCCAGCAGTAAACGACCCGGGACTAGCGGGGGAGAGACCCAGTACTTC.